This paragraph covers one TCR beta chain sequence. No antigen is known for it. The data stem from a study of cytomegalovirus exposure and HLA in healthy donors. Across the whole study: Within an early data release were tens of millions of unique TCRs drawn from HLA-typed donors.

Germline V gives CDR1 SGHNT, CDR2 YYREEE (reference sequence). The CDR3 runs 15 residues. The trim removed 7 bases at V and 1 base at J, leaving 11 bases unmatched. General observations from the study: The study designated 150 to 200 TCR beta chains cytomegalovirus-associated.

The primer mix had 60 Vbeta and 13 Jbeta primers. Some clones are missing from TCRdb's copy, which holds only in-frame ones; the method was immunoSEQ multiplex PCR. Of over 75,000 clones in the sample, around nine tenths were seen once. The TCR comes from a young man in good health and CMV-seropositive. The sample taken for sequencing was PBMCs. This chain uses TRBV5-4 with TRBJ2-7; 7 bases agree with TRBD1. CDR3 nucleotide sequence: TGTGCCAGCTCAAGGACAGGCCTCGGGTCCTACGAGCAGTACTTC. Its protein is CASSRTGLGSYEQYF.